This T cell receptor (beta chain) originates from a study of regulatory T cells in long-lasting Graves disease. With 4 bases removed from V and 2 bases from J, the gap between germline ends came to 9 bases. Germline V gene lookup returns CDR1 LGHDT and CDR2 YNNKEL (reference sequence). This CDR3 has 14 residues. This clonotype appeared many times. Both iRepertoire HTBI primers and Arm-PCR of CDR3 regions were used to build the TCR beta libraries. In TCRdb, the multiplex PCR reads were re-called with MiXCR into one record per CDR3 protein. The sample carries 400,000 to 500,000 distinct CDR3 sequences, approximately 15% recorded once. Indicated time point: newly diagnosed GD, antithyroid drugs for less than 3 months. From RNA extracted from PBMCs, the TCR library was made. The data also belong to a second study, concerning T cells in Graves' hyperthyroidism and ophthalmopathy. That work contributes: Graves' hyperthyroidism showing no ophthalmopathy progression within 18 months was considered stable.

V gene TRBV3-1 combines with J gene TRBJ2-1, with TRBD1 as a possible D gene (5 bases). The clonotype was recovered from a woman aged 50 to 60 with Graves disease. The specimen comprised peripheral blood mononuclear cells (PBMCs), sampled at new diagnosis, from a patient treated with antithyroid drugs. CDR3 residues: CASSLRAAYNEQFF. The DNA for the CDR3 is TGTGCCAGCAGCCTCAGGGCCGCCTACAATGAGCAGTTCTTC.